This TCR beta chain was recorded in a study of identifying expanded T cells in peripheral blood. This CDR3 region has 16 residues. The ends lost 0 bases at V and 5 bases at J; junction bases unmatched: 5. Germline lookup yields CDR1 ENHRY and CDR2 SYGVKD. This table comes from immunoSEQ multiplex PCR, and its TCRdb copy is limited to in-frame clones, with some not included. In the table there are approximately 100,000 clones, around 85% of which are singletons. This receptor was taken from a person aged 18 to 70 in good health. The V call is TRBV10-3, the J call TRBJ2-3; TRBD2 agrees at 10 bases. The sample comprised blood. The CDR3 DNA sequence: TGTGCCATCAGTGAGTCTGTAGCGGGGGGAGGAGATACGCAGTATTTT. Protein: CAISESVAGGGDTQYF.